One sample yielded the 5 T cell receptor beta chains listed below, sequenced in a study of vaccination effects on CD4 cells after COVID-19. Before sequencing took place, the ViraFEST assay used viral peptide pools to expand antigen-specific CD4+ T cells. The culture ran for 10 days, and then CD4+ T cells were isolated. The vaccine recipients had no prior SARS-CoV-2 infection, with negative nucleocapsid antibodies. Their cognate antigens are unknown. Sequenced by immunoSEQ multiplex PCR; TCRdb stores in-frame clones only, minus some. Of about 41,000 clones listed, 77% are singletons. The sequencing here drew on CD4+ T cells from PBMCs cultured with HCoV-NL63 spike peptides, taken before COVID-19 vaccination. Source of these receptors: a human donor who received a COVID-19 vaccine.

The V and J genes are TRBV3-1 (or the pseudogene TRBV3-2) and TRBJ2-3, with D unclear. The CDR3 is 14 residues long. The V and J ends lost 1 base and 3 bases respectively, with 8 bases between them. CDR1 and CDR2 (germline): LGHDT, YNNKEL (reference sequence). DNA of the CDR3: TGTGCCAGCAGCCAAGGGTTTAGGACAGATACGCAGTATTTT. It codes for CASSQGFRTDTQYF.

The chain joins TRBV6-4 to TRBJ2-2, with D perhaps given as TRBD1 or TRBD2 (5 bases each). Germline values: CDR1 MRHNA, CDR2 SNTAGT. The CDR3 sequence is 17 residues long. Trimming stripped 7 bases from V and 5 bases from J, with 23 bases between. The CDR3 nucleotides are TGTGCCAGCATCCCCAAGCCCCGGGGCCGCGCTACCGGGGAGCTGTTTTTT. The encoded protein is CASIPKPRGRATGELFF.

The V gene is TRBV7-2, the J gene TRBJ2-5; D not resolved. Germline assignment: CDR1 SGHTA and CDR2 FQGNSA. The CDR3 is made up of 14 amino acids. The ends were cut back, 1 base at V and 1 base at J, with 7 bases in the middle. DNA for the CDR3: TGTGCCAGCAGCTTAGGACACACCCAAGAGACCCAGTACTTC. Translation: CASSLGHTQETQYF.

This clone came up a few times. The rearrangement joins TRBV6-1 to TRBJ2-7; D remains unclear. The length of the CDR3 is 13 residues. Germline-derived CDR1 and CDR2 are MNHNS and SASEGT. With 3 bases removed from V and 5 bases from J, the gap between germline ends came to 11 bases. CDR3 nucleotides: TGTGCCAGCAGTGAGACTGGGGTGCACGAGCAGTACGTC. Translation: CASSETGVHEQYV.

This chain links TRBV6-6 with TRBJ2-5; 7 bases line up with TRBD1. This CDR3 region has 15 residues. The germline gives CDR1 MNHNY, CDR2 SVGAGI (reference sequence). V dropped 6 bases and J dropped 2; count of bases not matched to a gene: 9. In nucleotides, the CDR3 is TGTGCCAGCAGCCCTCGTTGGACAGGACAAGAGACCCAGTACTTC. Its translation: CASSPRWTGQETQYF.